This entry features one T cell receptor beta chain sequence. Its antigen is not identified. This sample stems from a study of graft-versus-host responses after intestinal transplantation. Background on the study: For around 3 years after anti-thymocyte globulin induction, all recipients took tacrolimus and steroids. Study observations and caveats: Allografts from individuals with graft-donor T cell macrochimerism displayed high graft-versus-host to host-versus-graft clonal ratios. Early post-transplant HvG declines tracked with peak circulating GvH clone levels.

Profiling relied on immunoSEQ multiplex PCR, and the TCRdb table lists in-frame clones only, not all of them. Among under 100,000 clones, 94% were seen once, and the ten largest hold over 0.15%. Germline V lookup: CDR1 ENHRY, CDR2 SYGVKD. The CDR3 sequence is 12 residues long. Trimming took off 10 bases at V and 4 bases at J, with 13 bases between the two ends. This TCR derives from a human donor who was the organ donor for an intestinal transplant. This specimen was unstimulated CD4+ T cells sorted from spleen or lymph node cells, taken before transplant. This chain joins TRBV10-3 and TRBJ1-1; TRBD1 might be the D (5 bases). The CDR3 bases are TGTGCCACCCATGGGGGGGGCACTGAAGCTTTCTTT. Translating gives CATHGGGTEAFF.